These 22 T cell receptor beta chains were all obtained from the same sample, sequenced in a study of cytomegalovirus exposure and HLA in healthy donors. The PCR employed 60 Vbeta primers together with 13 Jbeta primers. TCRdb keeps only in-frame clones here, not all; method: immunoSEQ multiplex PCR. The repertoire holds some 140,000 clones, 65% to 80% seen once, with around 3% in the top ten. The sample was PBMCs. Receptors originate from a man between 35 and 55 years old in good health and CMV-seronegative.

The V gene is TRBV5-1, the J gene TRBJ1-4, with D perhaps TRBD1 (6 bases). This CDR3 is built from 15 residues. Germline assignment: CDR1 SGHRS and CDR2 YFSETQ. V was clipped by 0 bases and J by 6 bases, with 12 bases between them. Written as DNA, the CDR3 is TGCGCCAGCAGCTTGGCACAGGGAGGGGATGAAAAACTGTTTTTT. This translates into CASSLAQGGDEKLFF.

Only a few counts were recorded for this clone. CDR3 nucleotide sequence: TGTGCCAGCAGCTTAGGGACAGGGTTGATCTATGGCTACACCTTC. This encodes CASSLGTGLIYGYTF. The V call is TRBV7-2, the J call TRBJ1-2; 8 bases are a match to TRBD1. V dropped 1 base and J dropped 4; count of bases not matched to a gene: 5. Germline V gene lookup returns CDR1 SGHTA and CDR2 FQGNSA. The CDR3 contains 15 residues.

V usage is TRBV11-2 and J usage is TRBJ1-4; the match to TRBD1 covers 10 bases. Trimming took 5 bases from V and 7 from J; bases not matched to a gene: 4. The CDR3 runs 14 residues. Germline CDR1 SGHAT, CDR2 FQNNGV. CDR3 amino acids: CASSKGQGIEKLFF. The CDR3 DNA reads as TGTGCCAGCAGCAAGGGACAGGGGATTGAAAAACTGTTTTTT.

The chain joins TRBV7-8 to TRBJ2-1; the match to TRBD2 covers 11 bases. The V segment lost 3 bases and the J segment 4 bases; nucleotides outside the gene matches: 2. The CDR3 is 15 amino acids. Germline values: CDR1 SGHVS, CDR2 FQNEAQ. CDR3 sequence (DNA): TGTGCCAGCAGCTTGAGACTAGCGGGATACAATGAGCAGTTCTTC. Its protein is CASSLRLAGYNEQFF.

This chain connects TRBV19 to TRBJ1-1; D possibly corresponds to TRBD1 (5 bases). The ends were cut back, 9 bases at V and 1 base at J, with 15 bases in the middle. From germline, CDR1 is LNHDA and CDR2 SQIVND (reference sequence). CDR3 size: 14 residues. Here the CDR3 reads CASRSWGENTEAFF. CDR3 sequence (DNA): TGTGCCAGCCGTTCGTGGGGGGAGAACACTGAAGCTTTCTTT.

The gene calls are TRBV7-2 and TRBJ1-2; D remains unclear. The germline V gene encodes CDR1 SGHTA and CDR2 FQGNSA. This CDR3 is 16 amino acids long. The V end lost 5 bases, the J end lost 1 base, and 17 bases lay between the germline ends. The CDR3 loop is CASSRPRQDLNYGYTF. The DNA of the CDR3 is TGTGCCAGCAGCCGGCCGCGGCAAGACCTTAACTATGGCTACACCTTC.

In DNA form, the CDR3 reads TGTGCCAGCAGCCTGGGCCAAACTTCCCAAGAGACCCAGTACTTC. Translating gives CASSLGQTSQETQYF. The chain has TRBV7-9 and TRBJ2-5; D gene uncertain. Germline-derived CDR1 and CDR2 are SEHNR and FQNEAQ (reference sequence). CDR3 length equals 15 residues. The V end lost 5 bases, the J end lost 1 base, and 14 bases lay between the germline ends. Variable domain in full (rest from reference TRBV7-9 and TRBJ2-5): DTGVSQNPRHKITKRGQNVTFRCDPISEHNRLYWYRQTLGQGPEFLTYFQNEAQLEKSRLLSDRFSAERPKGSFSTLEIQRTEQGDSAMYLCASSLGQTSQETQYFGPGTRLLVL.

The chain recombines TRBV6-5 with TRBJ1-4; TRBD1 matches 9 bases. CDR3 length: 15 residues. V dropped 5 bases and J dropped 5; count of bases not matched to a gene: 6. Germline-derived CDR1 and CDR2 are MNHEY and SVGAGI. The CDR3 nucleotides read TGTGCCAGCAGTCTTGGGACAGGGCTCAATGAAAAACTGTTTTTT. The encoded protein is CASSLGTGLNEKLFF.

This clone was observed a few times. This chain links TRBV5-6 with TRBJ2-7; 12 bases map to TRBD1. Losses at the gene ends were 0 bases for V and 3 bases for J; bases not matched to a gene: 10. The CDR3 consists of 18 residues. The germline CDR1 and CDR2 sequences are SGHDT and YYEEEE. The CDR3 spells CASSLVGSGTGGFYEQYF. The CDR3 DNA follows: TGTGCCAGCAGCTTGGTGGGCTCGGGGACAGGGGGCTTCTACGAGCAGTACTTC.

The chain carries TRBV5-1 and TRBJ2-1; maybe TRBD2 (6 bases). Deletions cut 0 bases from V and 6 bases from J, with 16 bases between. The CDR3 length is 16 residues. Germline V gene data show CDR1 as SGHRS and CDR2 as YFSETQ. Written as DNA, the CDR3 is TGCGCCAGCAGCTTGGAGGCTAGCGCAACTTTCAATGAGCAGTTCTTC. Its protein is CASSLEASATFNEQFF.

The V call is TRBV6-5, the J call TRBJ2-7; 9 nucleotides align to TRBD1. Trimming took 6 bases from V and 1 from J; bases not matched to a gene: 7. The germline gives CDR1 MNHEY, CDR2 SVGAGI. This CDR3 is built from 15 residues. CDR3 protein: CASRPQGALSYEQYF. In DNA form, the CDR3 reads TGTGCCAGCAGGCCACAGGGGGCGTTATCCTACGAGCAGTACTTC.

This clone appeared a few times. The chain couples TRBV18 to TRBJ1-4; perhaps TRBD1 as D (5 bases). Looked up from germline, CDR1 is KGHSH and CDR2 is LQKENI. The V end lost 1 base, the J end lost 5 bases, and 11 bases lay between the germline ends. The CDR3 covers 15 residues. The CDR3, as DNA: TGTGCCAGCTCACCACGGGACTCGTCGAATGAAAAACTGTTTTTT. Protein sequence: CASSPRDSSNEKLFF.

The genes are TRBV5-1 and TRBJ2-5, with 9 bases identical to TRBD1. Unmatched junction bases numbered 6, after V lost 4 bases and J lost 5 bases. The CDR3 spans 14 residues. From germline, CDR1 is SGHRS and CDR2 YFSETQ. The CDR3 region is CASSIQGALETQYF. The CDR3 nucleotides are TGCGCCAGCAGCATACAGGGGGCTCTGGAGACCCAGTACTTC.

The chain carries TRBV7-2 and TRBJ2-7; possibly TRBD2 for D (5 bases). This CDR3 region has 15 residues. Trimming removed 5 bases from V and 4 bases from J, with 18 bases in between. Germline-derived CDR1 and CDR2 are SGHTA and FQGNSA. CDR3 sequence reads: CASSPSGAELYEQYF. The CDR3 nucleotides are TGTGCCAGCAGCCCCTCCGGAGCGGAGCTTTACGAGCAGTACTTC.

This clone showed up just a few times. This chain connects TRBV5-4 to TRBJ1-1; 7 bases match TRBD1. V dropped 3 bases and J dropped 0; count of bases not matched to a gene: 11. From germline, CDR1 is SGHNT and CDR2 YYREEE (reference sequence). The CDR3 contains 17 residues. CDR3 amino acids: CASSWGRDSLLNTEAFF. The CDR3 DNA sequence: TGTGCCAGCAGCTGGGGGCGGGACAGCCTTTTGAACACTGAAGCTTTCTTT.

V usage is TRBV6-5 and J usage is TRBJ2-3, with 11 bases fitting TRBD2. This CDR3 comprises 16 residues. Trimming cost V 0 bases and J 6 bases; bases outside gene matches: 5. From germline, CDR1 is MNHEY and CDR2 SVGAGI. The CDR3 region is CASSYSSGGAFDTQYF. The CDR3 nucleotides are TGTGCCAGCAGTTACTCTAGCGGGGGGGCTTTTGATACGCAGTATTTT.

Remarks on this clone: Other DNA sequences in the same sample also yield this CDR3. The chain links TRBV5-1 to TRBJ2-5; 10 bases match TRBD2. Unmatched junction bases numbered 6, after V lost 0 bases and J lost 4 bases. Germline V gives CDR1 SGHRS, CDR2 YFSETQ. The CDR3 is 16 amino acids. The DNA for the CDR3 is TGCGCCAGCAGCTTGGGTCTAGCGGGAGTGGGAGAGACCCAGTACTTC. Its protein is CASSLGLAGVGETQYF.

This chain links TRBV2 with TRBJ2-7; D is unclear. The germline CDR1 and CDR2 sequences are SNHLY and FYNNEI. With 5 bases removed from V and 3 bases from J, the gap between germline ends came to 2 bases. The CDR3 runs 10 residues. The CDR3 protein is CASSYYEQYF. Written as DNA, the CDR3 is TGTGCCAGCAGTTACTACGAGCAGTACTTC.

CDR3 sequence (DNA): TGCAGTGCTAACTCCTTGCGCGAGCAGTACTTC. Translation gives CSANSLREQYF. The V call is TRBV20-1, the J call TRBJ2-7; no reliable D call. CDR3 length: 11 amino acids. The germline V gene encodes CDR1 DFQATT and CDR2 SNEGSKA (reference sequence). The germline V and J ends were trimmed by 4 bases and 6 bases, with 10 bases remaining between them.

The chain combines TRBV7-9 with TRBJ2-7, with a possible D match to TRBD1 (6 bases). CDR3 size: 15 residues. Germline loops: CDR1 SEHNR, CDR2 FQNEAQ (reference sequence). Trimming took 6 bases from V and 5 from J, leaving 20 bases between them. The CDR3 DNA follows: TGTGCCAGCAGTTACATGGACAGAACTCTGGACGAGCAGTACTTC. Translating it yields CASSYMDRTLDEQYF. The variable domain in full, with the rest retrieved from reference TRBV7-9 and TRBJ2-7, is DTGVSQNPRHKITKRGQNVTFRCDPISEHNRLYWYRQTLGQGPEFLTYFQNEAQLEKSRLLSDRFSAERPKGSFSTLEIQRTEQGDSAMYLCASSYMDRTLDEQYFGPGTRLTVT.

The V and J genes are TRBV7-9 and TRBJ2-7; the match to TRBD1 covers 10 bases. Germline V gene data show CDR1 as SEHNR and CDR2 as FQNEAQ (reference sequence). The CDR3 is 16 residues long. Trimming cost V 0 bases and J 4 bases; bases outside gene matches: 6. The CDR3 here is CASSLATGTGVYEQYF. CDR3 in DNA: TGTGCCAGCAGCTTAGCTACCGGGACAGGGGTGTACGAGCAGTACTTC.

The V call is TRBV13, the J call TRBJ2-5, with TRBD2 matching 9 bases. Germline CDR1 PRHDT, CDR2 FYEKMQ (reference sequence). V lost 5 bases and J lost 4; bases outside the gene matches: 8. The CDR3 covers 15 residues. CDR3 coding DNA: TGTGCCAGCAGCAGTAGCGGGGGAGGAGGAGAGACCCAGTACTTC. Translation: CASSSSGGGGETQYF.